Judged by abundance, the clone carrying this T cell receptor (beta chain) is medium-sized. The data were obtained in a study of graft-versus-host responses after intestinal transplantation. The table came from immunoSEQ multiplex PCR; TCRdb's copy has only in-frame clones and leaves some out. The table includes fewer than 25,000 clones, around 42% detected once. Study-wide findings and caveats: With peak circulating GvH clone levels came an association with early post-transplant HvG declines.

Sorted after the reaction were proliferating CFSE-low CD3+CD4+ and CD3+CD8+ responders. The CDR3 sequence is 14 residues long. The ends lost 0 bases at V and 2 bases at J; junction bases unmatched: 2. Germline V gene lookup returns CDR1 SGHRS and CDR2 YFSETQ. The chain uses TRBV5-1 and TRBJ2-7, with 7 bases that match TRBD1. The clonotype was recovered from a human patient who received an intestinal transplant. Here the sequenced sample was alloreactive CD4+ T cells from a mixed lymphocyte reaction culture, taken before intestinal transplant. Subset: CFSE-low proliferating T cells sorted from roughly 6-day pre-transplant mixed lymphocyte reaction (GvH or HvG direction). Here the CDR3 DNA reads TGCGCCAGCAGCTTGGCCGGGACAGCCTACGAGCAGTACTTC. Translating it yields CASSLAGTAYEQYF.